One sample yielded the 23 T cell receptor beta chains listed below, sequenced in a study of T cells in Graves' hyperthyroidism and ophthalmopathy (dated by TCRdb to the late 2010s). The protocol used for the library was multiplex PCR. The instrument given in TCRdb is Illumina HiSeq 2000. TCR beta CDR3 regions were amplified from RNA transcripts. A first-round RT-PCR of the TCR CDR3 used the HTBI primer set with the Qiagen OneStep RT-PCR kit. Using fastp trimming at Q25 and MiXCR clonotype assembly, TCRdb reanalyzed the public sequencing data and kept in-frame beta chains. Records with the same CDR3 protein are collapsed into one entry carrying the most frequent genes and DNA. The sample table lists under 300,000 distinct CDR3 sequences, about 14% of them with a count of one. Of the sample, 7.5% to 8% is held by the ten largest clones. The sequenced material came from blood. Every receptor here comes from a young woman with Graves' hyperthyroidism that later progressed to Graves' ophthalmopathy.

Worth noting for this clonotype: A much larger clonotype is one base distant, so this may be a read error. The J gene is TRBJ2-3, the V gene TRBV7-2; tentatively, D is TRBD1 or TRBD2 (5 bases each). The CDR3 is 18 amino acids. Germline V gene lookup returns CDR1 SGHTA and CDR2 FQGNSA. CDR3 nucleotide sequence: TGTGCCAGCAGCTCGTATAAACCGGGACGCGTCCCAGGAGATACGCGGTATTTT. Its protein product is CASSSYKPGRVPGDTRYF.

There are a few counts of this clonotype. CDR3 nucleotides: TGCAGTGCTGAGGGGGCACGGGAAGCCAACGTCCTGACTTTC. Protein product: CSAEGAREANVLTF. The chain joins TRBV20-1 to TRBJ2-6; 7 bases align to TRBD1. The CDR3 extends over 14 amino acids. V gave up 5 bases and J gave up 7 bases; unmatched junction bases: 8. CDR1 is DFQATT and CDR2 is SNEGSKA in the germline V gene (reference sequence).

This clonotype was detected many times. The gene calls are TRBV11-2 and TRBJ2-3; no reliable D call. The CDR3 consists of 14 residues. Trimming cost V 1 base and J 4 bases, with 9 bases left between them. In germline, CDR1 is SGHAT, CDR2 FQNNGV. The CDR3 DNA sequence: TGTGCCAGCAGCTTAGCTTCTTTCCCAGATACGCAGTATTTT. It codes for CASSLASFPDTQYF.

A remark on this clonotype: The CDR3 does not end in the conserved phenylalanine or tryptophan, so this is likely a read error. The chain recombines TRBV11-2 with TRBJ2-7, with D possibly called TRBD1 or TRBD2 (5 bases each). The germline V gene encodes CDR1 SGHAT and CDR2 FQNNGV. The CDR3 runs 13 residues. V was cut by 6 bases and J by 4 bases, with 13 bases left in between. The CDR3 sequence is CASSAGTIYEQYL. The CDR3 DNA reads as TGTGCCAGCAGTGCCGGGACGATTTACGAGCAGTACCTC.

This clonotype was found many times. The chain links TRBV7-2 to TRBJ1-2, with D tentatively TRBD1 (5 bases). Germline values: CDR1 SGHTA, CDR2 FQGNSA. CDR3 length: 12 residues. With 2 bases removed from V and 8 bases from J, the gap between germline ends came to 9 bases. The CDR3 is CASSLLGGGYTF. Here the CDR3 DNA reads TGTGCCAGCAGCTTATTGGGGGGAGGCTACACCTTC.

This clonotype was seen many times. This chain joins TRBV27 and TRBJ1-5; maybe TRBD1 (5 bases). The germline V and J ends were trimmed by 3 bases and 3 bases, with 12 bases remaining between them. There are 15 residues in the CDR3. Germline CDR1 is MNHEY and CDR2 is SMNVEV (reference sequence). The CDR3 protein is CASSLMQGPNQPQHF. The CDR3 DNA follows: TGTGCCAGCAGTTTGATGCAGGGACCCAATCAGCCCCAGCATTTT.

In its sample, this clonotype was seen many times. The CDR3 region is CSANRGDEQYF. The DNA of the CDR3 is TGCAGTGCTAACAGGGGTGACGAGCAGTACTTC. The rearrangement uses TRBV20-1 and TRBJ2-7, with 7 bases fitting TRBD1. The V and J ends lost 4 bases and 5 bases, in that order; junction bases with no gene match: 2. The CDR3 length is 11 residues. The V gene's germline CDR1 is DFQATT and CDR2 SNEGSKA (reference sequence).

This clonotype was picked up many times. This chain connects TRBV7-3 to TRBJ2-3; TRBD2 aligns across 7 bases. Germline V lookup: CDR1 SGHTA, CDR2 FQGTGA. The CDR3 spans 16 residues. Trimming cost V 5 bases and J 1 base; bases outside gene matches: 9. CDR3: CASSQTSGGGTDTQYF. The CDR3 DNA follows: TGTGCCAGCAGCCAGACCTCGGGGGGAGGCACAGATACGCAGTATTTT.

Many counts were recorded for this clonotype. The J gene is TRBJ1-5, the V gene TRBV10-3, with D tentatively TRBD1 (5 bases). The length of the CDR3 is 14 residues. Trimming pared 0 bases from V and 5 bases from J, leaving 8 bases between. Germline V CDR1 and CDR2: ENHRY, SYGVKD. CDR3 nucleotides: TGTGCCATCAGTGAGTCGGCGGGGCATCAGCCCCAGCATTTT. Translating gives CAISESAGHQPQHF.

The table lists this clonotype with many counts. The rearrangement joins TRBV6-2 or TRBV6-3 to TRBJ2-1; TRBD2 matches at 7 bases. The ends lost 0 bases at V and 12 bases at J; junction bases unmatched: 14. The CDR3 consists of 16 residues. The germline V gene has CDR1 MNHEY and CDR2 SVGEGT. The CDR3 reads CASSYSERDPSAGQFF. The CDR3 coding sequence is TGTGCCAGCAGTTACTCCGAGCGGGACCCTTCGGCGGGGCAGTTCTTC.

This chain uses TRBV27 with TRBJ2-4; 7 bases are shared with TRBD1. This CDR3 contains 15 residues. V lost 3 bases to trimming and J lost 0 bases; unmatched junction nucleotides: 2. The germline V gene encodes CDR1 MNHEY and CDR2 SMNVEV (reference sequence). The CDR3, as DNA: TGTGCCAGCAGTTTGGGGACAGAAGCCAAAAACATTCAGTACTTC. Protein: CASSLGTEAKNIQYF.

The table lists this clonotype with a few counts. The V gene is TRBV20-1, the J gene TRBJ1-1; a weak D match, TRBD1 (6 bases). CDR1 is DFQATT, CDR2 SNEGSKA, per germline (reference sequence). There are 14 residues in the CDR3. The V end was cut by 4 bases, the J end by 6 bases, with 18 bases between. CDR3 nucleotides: TGCAGTGCTAACAGTTTCAGGGGCCTGGCTGAAGCTTTCTTT. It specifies CSANSFRGLAEAFF.

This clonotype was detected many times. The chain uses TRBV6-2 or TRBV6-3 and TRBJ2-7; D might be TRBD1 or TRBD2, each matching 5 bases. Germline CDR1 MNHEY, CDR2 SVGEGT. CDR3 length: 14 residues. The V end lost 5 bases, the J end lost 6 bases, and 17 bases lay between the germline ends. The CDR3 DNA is TGTGCCAGCAGTACAGAGTCAGGGAGCGGCGAGCAGTACTTC. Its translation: CASSTESGSGEQYF.

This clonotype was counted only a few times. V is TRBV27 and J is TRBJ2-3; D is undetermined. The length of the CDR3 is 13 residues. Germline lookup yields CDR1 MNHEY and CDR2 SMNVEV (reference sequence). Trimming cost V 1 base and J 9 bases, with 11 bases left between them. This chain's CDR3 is CASSLYKGGTQYF. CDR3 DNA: TGTGCCAGCAGTTTATACAAGGGTGGGACGCAGTATTTT.

CDR3 DNA: TGTGCCACCGGGGCCTCCAGCACCATATATTTT. This sequence encodes CATGASSTIYF. The gene calls are TRBV10-3 and TRBJ1-3, with D perhaps TRBD1 (5 bases). The CDR3 extends over 11 amino acids. Germline-derived CDR1 and CDR2 are ENHRY and SYGVKD. V shed 10 bases and J shed 9 bases, with 13 bases lying between them.

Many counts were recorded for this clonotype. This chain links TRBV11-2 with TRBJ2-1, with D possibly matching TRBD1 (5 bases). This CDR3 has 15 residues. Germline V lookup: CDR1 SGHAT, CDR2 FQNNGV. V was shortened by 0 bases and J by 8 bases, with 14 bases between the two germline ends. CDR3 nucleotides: TGTGCCAGCAGCTTAGATACATGGGGCCAGGATGAGCAGTTCTTC. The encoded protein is CASSLDTWGQDEQFF.

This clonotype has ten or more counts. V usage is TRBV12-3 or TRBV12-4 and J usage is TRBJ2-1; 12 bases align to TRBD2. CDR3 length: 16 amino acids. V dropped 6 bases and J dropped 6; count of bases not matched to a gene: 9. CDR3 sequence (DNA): TGTGCCAGCAGGGCGAGACTAGCGGGAGTTGCCAATGAGCAGTTCTTC. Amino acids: CASRARLAGVANEQFF.

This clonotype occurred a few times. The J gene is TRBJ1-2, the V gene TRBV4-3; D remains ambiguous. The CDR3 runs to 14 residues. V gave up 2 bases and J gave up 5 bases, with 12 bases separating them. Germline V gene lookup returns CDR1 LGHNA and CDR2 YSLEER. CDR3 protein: CASSQTPGGYGYTF. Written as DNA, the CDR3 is TGCGCCAGCAGCCAAACCCCGGGCGGTTATGGCTACACCTTC.

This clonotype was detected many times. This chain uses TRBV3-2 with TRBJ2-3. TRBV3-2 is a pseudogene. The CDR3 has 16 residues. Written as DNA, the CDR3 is TGTGCCAGCAGCCTATTGATTAGGACTAGCGCAGATACGCAGTATTTT. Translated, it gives CASSLLIRTSADTQYF.

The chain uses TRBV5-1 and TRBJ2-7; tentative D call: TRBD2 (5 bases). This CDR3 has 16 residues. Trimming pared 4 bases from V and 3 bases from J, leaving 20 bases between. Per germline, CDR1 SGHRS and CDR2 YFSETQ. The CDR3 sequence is CASSPPPAGAGYEQYF. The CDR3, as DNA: TGCGCCAGCAGCCCGCCCCCCGCAGGTGCGGGCTACGAGCAGTACTTC. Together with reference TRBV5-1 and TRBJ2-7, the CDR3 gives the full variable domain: KAGVTQTPRYLIKTRGQQVTLSCSPISGHRSVSWYQQTPGQGLQFLFEYFSETQRNKGNFPGRFSGRQFSNSRSEMNVSTLELGDSALYLCASSPPPAGAGYEQYFGPGTRLTVT.

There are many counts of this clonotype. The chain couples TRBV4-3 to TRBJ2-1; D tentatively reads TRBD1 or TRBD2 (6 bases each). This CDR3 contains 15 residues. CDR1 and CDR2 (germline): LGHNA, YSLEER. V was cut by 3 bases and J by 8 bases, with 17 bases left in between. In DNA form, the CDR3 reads TGCGCCAGCAGCCAGGGGGGCCTCGGGGCCCATGAGCAGTTCTTC. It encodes CASSQGGLGAHEQFF.

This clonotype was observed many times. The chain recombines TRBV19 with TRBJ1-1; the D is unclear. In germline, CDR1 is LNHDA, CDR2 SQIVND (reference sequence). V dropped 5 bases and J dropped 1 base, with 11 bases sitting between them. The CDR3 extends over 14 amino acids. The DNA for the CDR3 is TGTGCCAGTAGTCCCCCGGCCTGGAACACTGAAGCTTTCTTT. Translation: CASSPPAWNTEAFF. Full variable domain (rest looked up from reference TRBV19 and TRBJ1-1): DGGITQSPKYLFRKEGQNVTLSCEQNLNHDAMYWYRQDPGQGLRLIYYSQIVNDFQKGDIAEGYSVSREKKESFPLTVTSAQKNPTAFYLCASSPPAWNTEAFFGQGTRLTVV.

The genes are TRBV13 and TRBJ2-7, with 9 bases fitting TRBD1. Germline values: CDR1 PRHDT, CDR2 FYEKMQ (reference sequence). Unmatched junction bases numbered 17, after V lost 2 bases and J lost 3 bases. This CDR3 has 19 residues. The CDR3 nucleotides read TGTGCCAGCAGCTTATCATCCCGAGGACAGGGGATCTCCTTCTACGAGCAGTACTTC. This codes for CASSLSSRGQGISFYEQYF.